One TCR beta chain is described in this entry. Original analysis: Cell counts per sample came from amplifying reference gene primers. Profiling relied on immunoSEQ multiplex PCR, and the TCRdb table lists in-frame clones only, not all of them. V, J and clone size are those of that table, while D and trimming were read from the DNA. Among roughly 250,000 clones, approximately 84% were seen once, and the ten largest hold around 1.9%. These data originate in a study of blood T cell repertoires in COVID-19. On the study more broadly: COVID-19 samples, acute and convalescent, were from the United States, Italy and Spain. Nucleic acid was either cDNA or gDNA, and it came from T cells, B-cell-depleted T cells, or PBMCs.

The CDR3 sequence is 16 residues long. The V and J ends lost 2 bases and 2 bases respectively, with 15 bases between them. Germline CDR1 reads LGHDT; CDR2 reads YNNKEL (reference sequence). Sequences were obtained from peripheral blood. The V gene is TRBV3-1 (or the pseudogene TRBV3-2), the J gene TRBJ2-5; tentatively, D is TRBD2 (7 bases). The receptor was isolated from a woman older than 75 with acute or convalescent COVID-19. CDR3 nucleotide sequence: TGTGCCAGCAGCCAACCTGCGGGGGCCCTACAAGAGACCCAGTACTTC. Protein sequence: CASSQPAGALQETQYF.